These 31 T cell receptor beta chains were all obtained from the same sample, sequenced in a study of T-cell reconstitution after alpha-beta-depleted transplantation in children (dated by TCRdb to the mid-2010s). The protocol used for the library was PCR. Sequenced using an Illumina HiSeq 2500. Molecular barcoding was employed in the preparation of TCR libraries, with unique molecular identifiers being used to normalize TCRbeta repertoire quantification. In TCRdb, the public reads were trimmed at Q25 with fastp and aligned with MiXCR, with productive beta chains retained. Each entry is one CDR3 protein sequence, shown with its most common DNA and genes. This sample holds hundreds of thousands of distinct CDR3 sequences; around 15% were observed only once. Roughly 29% of the sample is held by the ten biggest clonotypes. The sample's treatment or condition label is to be understood as: allogeneic hematopoietic cell transplantation with graft depleted of TCRalphabeta T cells and CD19 B cells.

The sample in question was PBMCs, mostly from graft donor cells, obtained 360 days after TCRalphabeta/CD19-depleted stem cell transplant. These TCRs come from a boy under two years old who had a stem cell transplant for Wiskott-Aldrich syndrome, so the T cells may come from the graft donor.

At least ten counts were recorded for this clonotype. The chain uses TRBV20-1 and TRBJ1-1; no definite D call. This CDR3 spans 13 amino acids. Germline lookup yields CDR1 DFQATT and CDR2 SNEGSKA (reference sequence). Trimming left V 3 bases short and J 1 base short, with 9 bases between. This chain's CDR3 is CSASLFSNTEAFF. The CDR3 DNA follows: TGCAGTGCTAGCCTATTCTCGAACACTGAAGCTTTCTTT.

The chain uses TRBV11-2 and TRBJ2-3; no firm D call. The CDR3 is made up of 18 amino acids. The V and J ends lost 5 bases and 1 base respectively, with 22 bases between them. CDR1 SGHAT and CDR2 FQNNGV come from the germline V gene. The CDR3 DNA reads TGTGCCAGCAGCACAAACCCCACTTTATTACGCGGCACAGATACGCAGTATTTT. This codes for CASSTNPTLLRGTDTQYF.

This clonotype was observed a handful of times. The V call is TRBV29-1, the J call TRBJ2-2; 7 bases line up with TRBD1. Unmatched junction bases numbered 1, after V lost 3 bases and J lost 0 bases. Germline CDR1 SQVTM, CDR2 ANQGSEA. The CDR3 has 14 residues. CDR3 in DNA: TGCAGCGTTGAGGGGACAGCGAACACCGGGGAGCTGTTTTTT. Protein sequence: CSVEGTANTGELFF.

In its sample, this clonotype was seen a few times. J is TRBJ2-1 and V is TRBV24-1; 7 bases agree with TRBD2. After removal of 4 bases from V and 1 base from J, the junction contained 3 bases not matched to a gene. CDR1 KGHDR and CDR2 SFDVKD come from the germline V gene. The length of the CDR3 is 15 residues. CDR3 region: CATSETGGSYNEQFF. In DNA form, the CDR3 reads TGTGCCACCAGTGAAACGGGGGGTTCCTACAATGAGCAGTTCTTC.

This clonotype was seen at least ten times. The V and J genes are TRBV5-1 and TRBJ2-7; the match to TRBD2 covers 13 bases. Germline values: CDR1 SGHRS, CDR2 YFSETQ. This CDR3 is built from 15 residues. Unmatched junction bases numbered 3, after V lost 4 bases and J lost 2 bases. Here the CDR3 DNA reads TGCGCCAGCAGCCCGGGACTAGCGGGGACCTACGAGCAGTACTTC. Translating it yields CASSPGLAGTYEQYF.

This clonotype was detected a few times. The chain employs TRBV15 and TRBJ2-2, with TRBD2 matching 8 bases. With V trimmed by 8 bases and J by 6 bases, 11 bases remained unmatched. Per the germline V gene, CDR1 is LNHNV and CDR2 is YYDKDF (reference sequence). The CDR3 covers 15 residues. CDR3 region: CATATGTRPPGELFF. CDR3 in DNA: TGTGCCACCGCTACCGGGACTAGGCCGCCCGGGGAGCTGTTTTTT.

V usage is TRBV6-1 and J usage is TRBJ2-7; no definite D call. CDR1 and CDR2 from the germline V gene are MNHNS and SASEGT. V lost 5 bases, J lost 3 bases, and 8 bases lay in between. This CDR3 region has 12 residues. Here the CDR3 reads CASSQPYYEQYF. CDR3 nucleotide sequence: TGTGCCAGCAGTCAACCTTACTACGAGCAGTACTTC.

As concerns this clonotype: The DNA is omitted, as the CDR3 cannot be located on it reliably, and the CDR3 follows TCRdb's listing. This chain connects TRBV3-2 to TRBJ2-6. TRBV3-2 is a recognized pseudogene. The length of the CDR3 is 20 amino acids, counting both ends. The CDR3 here is CASSQEVGWGTFTGANVLTF.

This chain links TRBV6-2 or TRBV6-3 with TRBJ2-5; 8 positions agree with TRBD2. The germline V gene has CDR1 MNHEY and CDR2 SVGEGT. CDR3 length equals 14 residues. The ends lost 10 bases at V and 1 base at J; junction bases unmatched: 8. The CDR3 region is CANAPGGTQETQYF. CDR3 coding DNA: TGTGCCAACGCCCCGGGAGGGACCCAAGAGACCCAGTACTTC.

This clonotype was picked up a small number of times. The chain joins TRBV24-1 to TRBJ2-2; D unresolved. The CDR3 covers 13 residues. V was cut by 3 bases and J by 6 bases, with 7 bases left in between. Per the germline V gene, CDR1 is KGHDR and CDR2 is SFDVKD. The CDR3, as DNA: TGTGCCACCAGTGATAACCCCGCCGGGGAGCTGTTTTTT. It is translated as CATSDNPAGELFF.

At least ten counts were recorded for this clonotype. The gene calls are TRBV12-3 or TRBV12-4 and TRBJ2-1, with TRBD2 matching over 9 bases. The V gene end was trimmed by 8 bases and the J gene end by 4 bases; junction bases not matched to a gene: 9. This CDR3 comprises 15 residues. Here the CDR3 DNA reads TGTGCCAGCGGTCTAGCGGGGTTCGGGTACAATGAGCAGTTCTTC. Translation gives CASGLAGFGYNEQFF.

The rearrangement joins TRBV14 to TRBJ2-5; TRBD2 is a possible D gene (6 bases). The CDR3 runs 15 residues. Germline values: CDR1 SGHDN, CDR2 FVKESK. With 2 bases removed from V and 1 base from J, the gap between germline ends came to 11 bases. The CDR3 region is CASSQFGLRQETQYF. The CDR3 bases are TGTGCCAGCAGCCAATTCGGACTACGCCAAGAGACCCAGTACTTC.

The V gene is TRBV20-1, the J gene TRBJ2-7, with no clear D. CDR1 and CDR2 (germline): DFQATT, SNEGSKA (reference sequence). V was shortened by 0 bases and J by 3 bases, with 12 bases between the two germline ends. This CDR3 is built from 14 residues. The CDR3 loop reads CSARDRNRDYEQYF. CDR3 nucleotides: TGCAGTGCTAGAGATCGAAACCGAGACTACGAGCAGTACTTC.

V is TRBV4-1 and J is TRBJ2-7, with TRBD1 matching over 8 bases. Germline V lookup: CDR1 MGHRA, CDR2 YSYEKL. The CDR3 loop spans 16 amino acids. J lost 2 bases, V lost 0 bases, and 6 bases had no gene match. DNA of the CDR3: TGCGCCAGCAGCCAAGATCAATACAGGGGGGCCTACGAGCAGTACTTC. The encoded protein is CASSQDQYRGAYEQYF.

The chain is built from TRBV2 and TRBJ2-2, with TRBD1 matching 10 bases. The V gene end was trimmed by 7 bases and the J gene end by 2 bases; junction bases not matched to a gene: 4. CDR1 is SNHLY, CDR2 FYNNEI, per germline. This CDR3 spans 15 amino acids. The CDR3 DNA is TGTGCCAGCAATAGACAGGGGGCAAACACCGGGGAGCTGTTTTTT. Its translation: CASNRQGANTGELFF.

This clonotype turned up a few times. This chain uses TRBV12-3 or TRBV12-4 with TRBJ1-5; D is uncertain. Trimming took off 8 bases at V and 3 bases at J, with 14 bases between the two ends. The CDR3 is 14 residues long. The CDR3 DNA is TGTGCCAGCCATATAGGTCCAATCAATCAGCCCCAGCATTTT. Translating it yields CASHIGPINQPQHF.

V usage is TRBV20-1 and J usage is TRBJ2-3; 7 bases line up with TRBD1. V lost 0 bases to trimming and J lost 0 bases; unmatched junction nucleotides: 6. Germline V gene sequence: CDR1 DFQATT, CDR2 SNEGSKA (reference sequence). CDR3 length: 16 amino acids. The CDR3 protein is CSARDGDSSSTDTQYF. Here the CDR3 DNA reads TGCAGTGCTAGAGACGGGGACAGCTCTAGCACAGATACGCAGTATTTT.

In DNA form, the CDR3 reads TGTGCCAGCAGCTTAGAGCCCCCCTTTGTTGCCGGGGAGCTGTTTTTT. Amino acids: CASSLEPPFVAGELFF. This chain links TRBV7-2 with TRBJ2-2; D gene ambiguous. The CDR3 runs 16 residues. The germline V gene has CDR1 SGHTA and CDR2 FQGNSA. Deletions cut 1 base from V and 6 bases from J, with 15 bases between.

This clonotype was detected many times. The gene calls are TRBV10-3 and TRBJ2-2, with D possibly TRBD1 on 5 matching bases. Germline assignment: CDR1 ENHRY and CDR2 SYGVKD. V was shortened by 10 bases and J by 5 bases, with 14 bases between the two germline ends. This CDR3 spans 13 amino acids. CDR3: CARQSDLTGELFF. As DNA, the CDR3 is TGTGCCAGACAGTCCGACCTGACCGGGGAGCTGTTTTTT.

This clonotype was seen a few times. The genes are TRBV6-1 and TRBJ2-2, with D perhaps assigned TRBD1 or TRBD2 (6 bases each). The germline CDR1 and CDR2 sequences are MNHNS and SASEGT. Trimming took 11 bases from V and 1 from J, leaving 14 bases between them. CDR3 length: 14 amino acids. Written as DNA, the CDR3 is TGTGCCTCCCGAGGGGGACTGAACACCGGGGAGCTGTTTTTT. It yields the protein CASRGGLNTGELFF.

The J gene is TRBJ2-5, the V gene TRBV10-3, with 12 bases lining up with TRBD2. V dropped 4 bases and J dropped 1; count of bases not matched to a gene: 7. Germline loops: CDR1 ENHRY, CDR2 SYGVKD. CDR3 length equals 17 residues. Here the CDR3 DNA reads TGTGCCATCAGTGCCGGGACTAGCGGGTTGATCCAAGAGACCCAGTACTTC. It is translated as CAISAGTSGLIQETQYF.

Only a few counts were recorded for this clonotype. The chain uses TRBV7-8 and TRBJ1-1, with D unresolved. This CDR3 is 14 amino acids long. The V gene lost 0 bases and the J gene lost 0 bases, with 5 bases spanning the gap. The germline gives CDR1 SGHVS, CDR2 FQNEAQ. The CDR3 loop is CASSLARLNTEAFF. As DNA, the CDR3 is TGTGCCAGCAGCTTAGCCAGACTGAACACTGAAGCTTTCTTT. The full variable domain, its missing parts supplied by reference TRBV7-8 and TRBJ1-1, is GAGVSQSPRYKVAKRGQDVALRCDPISGHVSLFWYQQALGQGPEFLTYFQNEAQLDKSGLPSDRFFAERPEGSVSTLKIQRTQQEDSAVYLCASSLARLNTEAFFGQGTRLTVV.

This clonotype was recorded a few times. V and J are TRBV4-1 and TRBJ2-3, with 7 nucleotides matching TRBD1. This CDR3 is built from 18 residues. Germline V gene lookup returns CDR1 MGHRA and CDR2 YSYEKL. Trimming took 0 bases from V and 0 from J; bases not matched to a gene: 9. CDR3 residues: CASSQDVTGAVSTDTQYF. The CDR3 DNA reads as TGCGCCAGCAGCCAAGATGTCACAGGGGCCGTGAGCACAGATACGCAGTATTTT.

This chain joins TRBV20-1 and TRBJ2-1; D not certain. From germline, CDR1 is DFQATT and CDR2 SNEGSKA (reference sequence). The ends were cut back, 4 bases at V and 2 bases at J, with 9 bases in the middle. The length of the CDR3 is 13 residues. The DNA of the CDR3 is TGCAGTGCTAACCAACCCCCCTACAATGAGCAGTTCTTC. It yields the protein CSANQPPYNEQFF.

Only a few counts were recorded for this clonotype. The genes are TRBV10-2 and TRBJ1-2; D is unclear. Germline V gives CDR1 WSHSY, CDR2 SAAADI. The CDR3 consists of 16 residues. Trimming removed 0 bases from V and 2 bases from J, with 13 bases in between. The CDR3 reads CASSESRGSMNYGYTF. The CDR3 DNA is TGCGCCAGCAGTGAGTCGAGAGGGAGCATGAACTATGGCTACACCTTC.

The sample holds a few counts of this clonotype. This chain connects TRBV12-3 or TRBV12-4 to TRBJ2-3, with TRBD1 matching 7 bases. The CDR3 runs 13 residues. V trimming: 5 bases; J trimming: 7 bases; junction bases outside the gene matches: 6. Written as DNA, the CDR3 is TGTGCCAGCAGTGCAACGAGGGGGCATACGCAGTATTTT. It yields the protein CASSATRGHTQYF.

This chain uses TRBV7-9 with TRBJ1-6; 8 bases fit TRBD1. The germline V gene has CDR1 SEHNR and CDR2 FQNEAQ (reference sequence). V was pared by 5 bases and J by 6 bases, with 9 bases of the junction left unmatched. The CDR3 loop spans 16 amino acids. In nucleotides, the CDR3 is TGTGCCAGCAGCCGGCGAAGGACAGGGACTAATTCACCCCTCCACTTT. Its protein product is CASSRRRTGTNSPLHF.

This clonotype was detected a few times. The chain links TRBV6-5 to TRBJ1-1; D is possibly TRBD1 (5 bases). Germline V gives CDR1 MNHEY, CDR2 SVGAGI. V gave up 2 bases and J gave up 7 bases, with 5 bases separating them. The CDR3 runs 11 residues. As DNA, the CDR3 is TGTGCCAGCAGTTACCAGGGTGAAGCTTTCTTT. It translates to CASSYQGEAFF.

The rearrangement links TRBV21-1 to TRBJ2-3; the table's TRBD2 call for D was not verified on the DNA. TRBV21-1 corresponds to a pseudogene. The CDR3 contains 21 residues. The CDR3 reads CASSKKGDPGTSGTSADTQYF. The CDR3 bases are TGTGCCAGCAGCAAAAAAGGCGATCCCGGAACTAGCGGGACCTCCGCAGATACGCAGTATTTT.

The chain links TRBV5-1 to TRBJ2-1; D might be TRBD2 (6 bases). CDR3 size: 15 residues. V lost 1 base, J lost 4 bases, and 12 bases lay in between. CDR1 is SGHRS, CDR2 YFSETQ, per germline. CDR3 sequence: CASSLFRDFYNEQFF. The CDR3 DNA follows: TGCGCCAGCAGCTTGTTCCGGGACTTTTACAATGAGCAGTTCTTC.

The rearrangement links TRBV12-3 or TRBV12-4 to TRBJ2-7; D might be TRBD2 (7 bases). This CDR3 is built from 16 residues. The V end was cut by 3 bases, the J end by 5 bases, with 20 bases between. In nucleotides, the CDR3 is TGTGCCAGCAGTTTGGGTCTTGGGGGGGGGCGCGACGAGCAGTACTTC. Amino acid sequence: CASSLGLGGGRDEQYF.